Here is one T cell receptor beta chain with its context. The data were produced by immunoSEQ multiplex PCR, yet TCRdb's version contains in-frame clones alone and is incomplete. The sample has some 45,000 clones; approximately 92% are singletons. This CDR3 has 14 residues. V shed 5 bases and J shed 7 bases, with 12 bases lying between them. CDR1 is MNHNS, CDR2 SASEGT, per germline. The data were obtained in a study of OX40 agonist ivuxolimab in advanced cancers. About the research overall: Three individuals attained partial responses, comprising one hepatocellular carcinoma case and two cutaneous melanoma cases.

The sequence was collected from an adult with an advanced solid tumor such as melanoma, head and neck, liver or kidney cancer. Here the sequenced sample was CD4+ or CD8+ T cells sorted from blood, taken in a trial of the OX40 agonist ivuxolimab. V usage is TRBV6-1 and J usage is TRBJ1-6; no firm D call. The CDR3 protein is CASSSREGNSPLHF. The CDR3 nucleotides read TGTGCCAGCAGTTCCCGGGAGGGCAATTCACCCCTCCACTTT.